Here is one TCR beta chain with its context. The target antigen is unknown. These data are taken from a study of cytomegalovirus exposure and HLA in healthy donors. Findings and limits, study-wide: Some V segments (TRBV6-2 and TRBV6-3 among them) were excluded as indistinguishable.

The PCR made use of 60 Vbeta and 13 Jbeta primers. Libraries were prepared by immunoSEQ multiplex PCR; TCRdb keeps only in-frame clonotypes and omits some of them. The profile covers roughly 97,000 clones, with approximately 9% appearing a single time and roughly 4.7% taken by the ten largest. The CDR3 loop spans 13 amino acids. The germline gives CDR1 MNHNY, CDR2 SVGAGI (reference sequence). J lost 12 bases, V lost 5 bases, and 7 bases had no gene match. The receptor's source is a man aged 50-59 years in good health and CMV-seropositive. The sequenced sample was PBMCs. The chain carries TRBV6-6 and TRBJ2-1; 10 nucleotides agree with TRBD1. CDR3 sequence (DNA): TGTGCCAGCAGTCCGGGACAGGGGCGAGGGCAGTTCTTC. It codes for CASSPGQGRGQFF.